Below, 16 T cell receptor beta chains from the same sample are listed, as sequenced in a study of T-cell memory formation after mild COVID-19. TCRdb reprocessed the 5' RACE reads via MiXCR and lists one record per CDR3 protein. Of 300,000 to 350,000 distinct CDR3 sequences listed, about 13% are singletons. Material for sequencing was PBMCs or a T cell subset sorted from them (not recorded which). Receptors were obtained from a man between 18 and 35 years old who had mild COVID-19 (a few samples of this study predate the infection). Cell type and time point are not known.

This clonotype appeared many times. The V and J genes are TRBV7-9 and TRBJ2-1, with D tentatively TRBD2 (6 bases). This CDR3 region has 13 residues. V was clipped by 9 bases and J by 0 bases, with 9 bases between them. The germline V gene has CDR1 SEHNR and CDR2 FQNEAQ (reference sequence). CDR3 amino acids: CASSGSSYNEQFF. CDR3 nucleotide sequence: TGTGCCAGTAGCGGAAGCTCCTACAATGAGCAGTTCTTC.

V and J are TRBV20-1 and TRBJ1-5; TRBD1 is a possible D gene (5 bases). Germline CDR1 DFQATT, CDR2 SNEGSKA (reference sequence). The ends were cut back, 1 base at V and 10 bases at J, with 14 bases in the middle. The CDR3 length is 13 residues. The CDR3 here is CSARGDGRHPQHF. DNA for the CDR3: TGCAGTGCTAGAGGGGACGGCCGGCACCCCCAGCATTTT.

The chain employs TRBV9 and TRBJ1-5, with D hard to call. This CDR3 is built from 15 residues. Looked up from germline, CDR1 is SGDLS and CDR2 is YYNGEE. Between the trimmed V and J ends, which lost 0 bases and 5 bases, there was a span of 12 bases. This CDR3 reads CASSVDGIGHQPQHF. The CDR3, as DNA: TGTGCCAGCAGCGTAGATGGCATCGGGCATCAGCCCCAGCATTTT.

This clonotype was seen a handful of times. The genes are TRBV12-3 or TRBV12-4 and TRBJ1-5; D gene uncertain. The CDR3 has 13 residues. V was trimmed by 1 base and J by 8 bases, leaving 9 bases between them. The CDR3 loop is CASSLDGSKPQHF. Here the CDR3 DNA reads TGTGCCAGCAGTTTAGACGGGTCCAAGCCCCAGCATTTT.

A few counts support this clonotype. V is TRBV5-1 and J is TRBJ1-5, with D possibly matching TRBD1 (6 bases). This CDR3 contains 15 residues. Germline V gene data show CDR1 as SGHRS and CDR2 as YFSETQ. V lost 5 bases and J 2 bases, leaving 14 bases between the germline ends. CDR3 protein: CASRRDTQGNQPQHF. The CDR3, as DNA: TGCGCCAGCAGGCGGGACACCCAGGGCAATCAGCCCCAGCATTTT.

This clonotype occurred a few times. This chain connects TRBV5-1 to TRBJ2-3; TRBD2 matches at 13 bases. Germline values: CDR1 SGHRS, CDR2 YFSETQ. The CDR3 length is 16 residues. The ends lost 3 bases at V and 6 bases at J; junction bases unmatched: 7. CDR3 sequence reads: CASSSGLAGPPDTQYF. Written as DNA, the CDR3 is TGCGCCAGCAGCTCGGGACTAGCGGGGCCTCCGGATACGCAGTATTTT.

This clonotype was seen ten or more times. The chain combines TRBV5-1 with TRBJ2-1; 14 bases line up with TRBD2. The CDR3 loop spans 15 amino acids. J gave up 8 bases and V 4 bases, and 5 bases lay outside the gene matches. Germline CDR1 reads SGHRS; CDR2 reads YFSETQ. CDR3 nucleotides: TGCGCCAGCAGCCCGACTAGCGGGGGGGCCCATGAGCAGTTCTTC. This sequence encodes CASSPTSGGAHEQFF.

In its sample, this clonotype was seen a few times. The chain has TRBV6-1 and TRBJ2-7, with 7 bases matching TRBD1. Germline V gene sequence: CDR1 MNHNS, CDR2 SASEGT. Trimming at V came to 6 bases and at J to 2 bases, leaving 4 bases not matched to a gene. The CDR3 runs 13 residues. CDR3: CASSWTGAYEQYF. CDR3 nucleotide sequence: TGTGCCAGCAGCTGGACAGGAGCCTACGAGCAGTACTTC.

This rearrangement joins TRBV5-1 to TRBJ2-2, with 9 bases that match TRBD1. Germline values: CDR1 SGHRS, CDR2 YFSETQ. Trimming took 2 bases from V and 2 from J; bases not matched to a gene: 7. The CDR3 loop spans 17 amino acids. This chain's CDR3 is CASSLTGGHSNTGELFF. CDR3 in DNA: TGCGCCAGCAGCTTAACAGGGGGCCACTCTAACACCGGGGAGCTGTTTTTT.

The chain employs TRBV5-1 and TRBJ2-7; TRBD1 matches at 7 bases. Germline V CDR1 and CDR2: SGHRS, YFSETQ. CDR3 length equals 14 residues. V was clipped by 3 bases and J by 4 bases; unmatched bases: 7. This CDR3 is CASSSPGQPYEQYF. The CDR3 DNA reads TGCGCCAGCAGCTCGCCGGGACAGCCGTACGAGCAGTACTTC.

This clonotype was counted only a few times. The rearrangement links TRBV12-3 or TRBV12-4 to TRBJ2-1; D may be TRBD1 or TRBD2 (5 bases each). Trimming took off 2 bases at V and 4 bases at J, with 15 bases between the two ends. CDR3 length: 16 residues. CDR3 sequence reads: CASSLLRAGPYNEQFF. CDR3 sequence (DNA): TGTGCCAGCAGTTTACTGAGGGCAGGGCCTTACAATGAGCAGTTCTTC.

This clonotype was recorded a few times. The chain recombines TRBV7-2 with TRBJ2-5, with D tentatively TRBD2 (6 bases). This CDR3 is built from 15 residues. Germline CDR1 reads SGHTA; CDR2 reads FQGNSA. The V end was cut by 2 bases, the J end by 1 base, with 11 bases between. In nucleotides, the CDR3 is TGTGCCAGCAGCTTAAACTCGGGGGTCCAAGAGACCCAGTACTTC. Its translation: CASSLNSGVQETQYF.

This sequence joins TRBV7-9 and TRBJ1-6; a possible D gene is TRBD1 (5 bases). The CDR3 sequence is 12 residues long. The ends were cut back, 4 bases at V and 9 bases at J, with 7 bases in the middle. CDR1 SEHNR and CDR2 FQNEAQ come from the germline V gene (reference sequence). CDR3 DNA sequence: TGTGCCAGCAGCTGGGGGAGTTCACCCCTCCACTTT. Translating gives CASSWGSSPLHF. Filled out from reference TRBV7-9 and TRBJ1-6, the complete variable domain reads DTGVSQNPRHKITKRGQNVTFRCDPISEHNRLYWYRQTLGQGPEFLTYFQNEAQLEKSRLLSDRFSAERPKGSFSTLEIQRTEQGDSAMYLCASSWGSSPLHFGNGTRLTVT.

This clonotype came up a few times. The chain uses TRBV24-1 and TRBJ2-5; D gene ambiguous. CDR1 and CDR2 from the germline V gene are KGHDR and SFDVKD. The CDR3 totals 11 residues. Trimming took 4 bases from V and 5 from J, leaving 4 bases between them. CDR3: CATSETETQYF. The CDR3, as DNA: TGTGCCACCAGTGAGACGGAGACCCAGTACTTC.

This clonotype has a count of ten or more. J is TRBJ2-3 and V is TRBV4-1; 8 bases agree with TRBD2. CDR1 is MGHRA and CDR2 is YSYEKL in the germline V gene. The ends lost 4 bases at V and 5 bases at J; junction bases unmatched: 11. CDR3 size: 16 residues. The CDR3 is CASSPRAGDRGDTQYF. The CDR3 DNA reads TGCGCCAGCAGCCCCCGAGCGGGGGATCGTGGAGATACGCAGTATTTT.

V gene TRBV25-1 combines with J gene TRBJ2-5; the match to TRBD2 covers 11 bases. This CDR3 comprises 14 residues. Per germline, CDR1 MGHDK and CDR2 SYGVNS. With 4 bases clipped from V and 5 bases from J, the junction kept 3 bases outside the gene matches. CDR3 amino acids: CASSAPSGGETQYF. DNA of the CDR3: TGTGCCAGCAGTGCTCCTAGCGGGGGGGAGACCCAGTACTTC. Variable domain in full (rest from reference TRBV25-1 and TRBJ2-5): EADIYQTPRYLVIGTGKKITLECSQTMGHDKMYWYQQDPGMELHLIHYSYGVNSTEKGDLSSESTVSRIRTEHFPLTLESARPSHTSQYLCASSAPSGGETQYFGPGTRLLVL.